Following are 10 T cell receptor beta chains from one sample sequenced in a study of beta chain features in type 1 diabetes. Sequencing targeted expressed TCRB transcripts, as all isolated RNA had been reverse transcribed. TCRdb's copy holds only in-frame clones and misses some; the assay was immunoSEQ multiplex PCR. The repertoire consists of about 620,000 clones, with around 15% occurring once and the leading ten covering around 0.095%. Sequencing was performed on naive CD4+ T cells from blood. The receptors come from a man aged 18 to 35 in good health.

This clone came up a few times. CDR3 DNA: TGTGCCAGCAGCGTAGACGGGGGAAGTATGAACACTGAAGCTTTCTTT. Amino acid sequence: CASSVDGGSMNTEAFF. The V gene is TRBV9, the J gene TRBJ1-1, with D possibly TRBD1 on 5 matching bases. V was shortened by 0 bases and J by 0 bases, with 12 bases between the two germline ends. The CDR3 extends over 16 amino acids. Germline CDR1 is SGDLS and CDR2 is YYNGEE.

This chain links TRBV9 with TRBJ2-5, with 9 bases matching TRBD1. CDR1 and CDR2 (germline): SGDLS, YYNGEE. The CDR3 has 15 amino acids. V shed 5 bases and J 5 bases; nucleotides not matched to a gene: 10. CDR3 DNA: TGTGCCAGCAGTTACCCGGGACAGGGTGTTGAGACCCAGTACTTC. It yields the protein CASSYPGQGVETQYF.

This clone was detected a few times. The chain is built from TRBV7-9 and TRBJ2-7; possibly TRBD2 for D (6 bases). The CDR3 length is 14 residues. Trimming shortened V by 1 base and J by 3 bases, and 10 bases separated the two germline ends. Germline V gene sequence: CDR1 SEHNR, CDR2 FQNEAQ (reference sequence). Here the CDR3 DNA reads TGTGCCAGCAGCTTAGATCCGGGAGACTACGAGCAGTACTTC. Its protein product is CASSLDPGDYEQYF.

This chain connects TRBV4-3 to TRBJ2-6; perhaps TRBD1 as D (6 bases). The CDR3 is 18 residues long. The V gene lost 0 bases and the J gene lost 0 bases, with 12 bases spanning the gap. The germline V gene has CDR1 LGHNA and CDR2 YSLEER. The CDR3 nucleotides read TGCGCCAGCAGCCAAGAACAGGGATACTTCTCTGGGGCCAACGTCCTGACTTTC. Translated, it gives CASSQEQGYFSGANVLTF.

This clone was seen a handful of times. The chain recombines TRBV2 with TRBJ2-7; tentative D call: TRBD1 (6 bases). V was trimmed by 8 bases and J by 3 bases, leaving 23 bases between them. Germline CDR1 is SNHLY and CDR2 is FYNNEI. The CDR3 spans 16 residues. CDR3 in DNA: TGTGCCAGCGTTTTACCGTTCGGACAGAAATACTACGAGCAGTACTTC. The encoded protein is CASVLPFGQKYYEQYF.

This chain connects TRBV7-2 to TRBJ2-5; D unresolved. Gene TRBJ2-7 matches the end of the DNA better, so the J call may be wrong. This CDR3 comprises 14 residues. CDR1 is SGHTA, CDR2 FQGNSA, per germline. The CDR3 nucleotides are TGTGCCAGCAGCTTAGGTAGAGGCTCCTACGAGCAGTACTTC. It translates to CASSLGRGSYEQYF.

This clone was detected a few times. This chain links TRBV6-6 with TRBJ1-5; D is unresolved. Trimming stripped 0 bases from V and 3 bases from J, with 9 bases between. The CDR3 consists of 15 residues. CDR1 and CDR2 (germline): MNHNY, SVGAGI (reference sequence). The CDR3 loop reads CASSYSNQHNQPQHF. The CDR3 nucleotides read TGTGCCAGCAGTTACTCGAATCAGCACAATCAGCCCCAGCATTTT.

This clone occurred a few times. The J gene is TRBJ1-6, the V gene TRBV5-1; possibly TRBD1 for D (6 bases). This CDR3 has 17 amino acids. Per the germline V gene, CDR1 is SGHRS and CDR2 is YFSETQ. Trimming cost V 4 bases and J 10 bases, with 24 bases left between them. CDR3 protein: CASSLDLSKGGGSPLHF. The CDR3 DNA follows: TGCGCCAGCAGCCTGGATTTGAGTAAAGGGGGAGGCTCACCCCTCCACTTT.

This rearrangement joins TRBV7-3 to TRBJ1-1; D unclear. CDR3 size: 13 residues. Germline V gene data show CDR1 as SGHTA and CDR2 as FQGTGA. V gave up 2 bases and J gave up 5 bases, with 9 bases separating them. The CDR3 DNA is TGTGCCAGCAGCTTAGGGCAAAGGACTGAAGCTTTCTTT. Protein sequence: CASSLGQRTEAFF.

This sequence joins TRBV28 and TRBJ2-1; D is unclear. CDR1 is MDHEN, CDR2 SYDVKM, per germline. The CDR3 is 11 amino acids. The ends were cut back, 10 bases at V and 12 bases at J, with 16 bases in the middle. In DNA, the CDR3 is TGTGCCACCCTACTGCCCCCAGTGCAGTTCTTC. Protein: CATLLPPVQFF.